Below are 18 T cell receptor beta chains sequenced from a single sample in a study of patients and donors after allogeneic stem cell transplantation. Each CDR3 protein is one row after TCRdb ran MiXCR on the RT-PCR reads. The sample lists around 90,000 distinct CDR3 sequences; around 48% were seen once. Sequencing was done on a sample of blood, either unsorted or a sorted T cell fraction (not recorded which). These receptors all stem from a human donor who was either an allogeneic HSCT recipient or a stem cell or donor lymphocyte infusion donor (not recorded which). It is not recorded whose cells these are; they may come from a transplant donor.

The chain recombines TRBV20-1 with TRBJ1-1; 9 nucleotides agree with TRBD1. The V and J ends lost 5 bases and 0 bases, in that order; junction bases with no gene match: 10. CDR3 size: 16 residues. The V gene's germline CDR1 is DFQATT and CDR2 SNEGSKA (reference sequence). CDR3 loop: CSAAGQGTIMNTEAFF. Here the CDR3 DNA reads TGCAGTGCTGCTGGACAGGGGACTATTATGAACACTGAAGCTTTCTTT.

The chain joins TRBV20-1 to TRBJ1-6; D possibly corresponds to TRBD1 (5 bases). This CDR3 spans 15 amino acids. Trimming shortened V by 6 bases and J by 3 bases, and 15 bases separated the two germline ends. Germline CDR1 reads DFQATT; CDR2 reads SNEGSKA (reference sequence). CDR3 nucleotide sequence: TGCAGTGCCGGCGATAGGGGAGACTATAATTCACCCCTCCACTTT. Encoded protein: CSAGDRGDYNSPLHF.

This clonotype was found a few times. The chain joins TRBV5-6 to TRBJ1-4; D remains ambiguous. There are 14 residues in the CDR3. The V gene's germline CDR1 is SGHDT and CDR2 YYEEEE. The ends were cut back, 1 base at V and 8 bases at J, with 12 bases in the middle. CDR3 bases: TGTGCCAGCAGCTTGATGGAACCGATAGAAAAACTGTTTTTT. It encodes CASSLMEPIEKLFF.

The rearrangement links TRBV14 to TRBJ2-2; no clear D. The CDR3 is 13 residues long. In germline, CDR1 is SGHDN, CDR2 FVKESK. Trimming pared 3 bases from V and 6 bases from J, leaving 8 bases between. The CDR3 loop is CASSQMDAGELFF. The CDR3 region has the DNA TGTGCCAGCAGCCAGATGGACGCCGGGGAGCTGTTTTTT.

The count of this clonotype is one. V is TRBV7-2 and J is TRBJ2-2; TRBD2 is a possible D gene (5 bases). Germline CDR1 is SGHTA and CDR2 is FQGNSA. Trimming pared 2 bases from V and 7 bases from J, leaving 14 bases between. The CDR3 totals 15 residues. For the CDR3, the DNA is TGTGCCAGCAGCTTAAGACTACCTGTATACGGGGAGCTGTTTTTT. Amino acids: CASSLRLPVYGELFF.

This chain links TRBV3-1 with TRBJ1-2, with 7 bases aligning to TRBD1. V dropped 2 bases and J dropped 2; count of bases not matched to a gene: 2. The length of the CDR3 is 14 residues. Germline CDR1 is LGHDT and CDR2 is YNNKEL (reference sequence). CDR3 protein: CASSQMTGNYGYTF. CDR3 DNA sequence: TGTGCCAGCAGCCAAATGACAGGGAACTATGGCTACACCTTC.

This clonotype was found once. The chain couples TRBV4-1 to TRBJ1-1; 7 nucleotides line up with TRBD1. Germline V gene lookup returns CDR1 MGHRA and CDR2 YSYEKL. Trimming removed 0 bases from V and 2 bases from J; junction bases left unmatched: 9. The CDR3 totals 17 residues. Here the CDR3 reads CASSQDGPGGTNTEAFF. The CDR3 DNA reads TGCGCCAGCAGCCAAGATGGGCCAGGGGGAACAAACACTGAAGCTTTCTTT.

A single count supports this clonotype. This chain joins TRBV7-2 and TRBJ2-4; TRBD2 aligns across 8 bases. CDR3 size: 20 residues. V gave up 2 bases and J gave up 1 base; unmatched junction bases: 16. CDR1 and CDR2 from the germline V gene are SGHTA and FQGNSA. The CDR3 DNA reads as TGTGCCAGCAGCTTAAAGTACTCGGGAGGGCCGATGGGGGCCAAAAACATTCAGTACTTC. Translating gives CASSLKYSGGPMGAKNIQYF.

This CDR3 reads CASSLAPDRLLETQYF. Here the CDR3 DNA reads TGTGCCAGCAGCTTGGCCCCGGACAGGCTTCTTGAGACCCAGTACTTC. V and J are TRBV5-5 and TRBJ2-5; 7 bases agree with TRBD1. The junction had 10 bases not matched to a gene; V was cut back by 0 bases and J by 5 bases. The CDR3 contains 16 residues. Per germline, CDR1 SGHKS and CDR2 YYEKEE (reference sequence).

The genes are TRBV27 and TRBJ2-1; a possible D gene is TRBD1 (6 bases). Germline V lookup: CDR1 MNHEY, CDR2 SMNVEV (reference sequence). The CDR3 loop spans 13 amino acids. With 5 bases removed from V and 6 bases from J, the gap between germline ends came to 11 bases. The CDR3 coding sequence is TGTGCCAGCAGTACCACGGACAGCAATGAGCAGTTCTTC. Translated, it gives CASSTTDSNEQFF.

CDR3 loop: CASSLPGLNTEAFF. The CDR3 DNA reads TGTGCCAGCAGTTTACCGGGATTGAACACTGAAGCTTTCTTT. This chain joins TRBV12-3 or TRBV12-4 and TRBJ1-1; D gene ambiguous. Trimming pared 2 bases from V and 0 bases from J, leaving 7 bases between. This CDR3 has 14 residues.

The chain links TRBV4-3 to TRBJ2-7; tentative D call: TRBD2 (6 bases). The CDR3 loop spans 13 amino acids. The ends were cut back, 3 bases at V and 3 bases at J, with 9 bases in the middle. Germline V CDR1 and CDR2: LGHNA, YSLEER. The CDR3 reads CASSQMTSYEQYF. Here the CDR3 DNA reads TGCGCCAGCAGCCAGATGACTAGCTACGAGCAGTACTTC.

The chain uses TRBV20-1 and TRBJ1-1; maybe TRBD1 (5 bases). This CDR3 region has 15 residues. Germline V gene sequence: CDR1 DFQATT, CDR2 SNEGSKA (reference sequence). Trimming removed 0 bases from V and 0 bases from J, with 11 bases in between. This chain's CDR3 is CSARDWGKMNTEAFF. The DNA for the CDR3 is TGCAGTGCTAGAGATTGGGGGAAGATGAACACTGAAGCTTTCTTT.

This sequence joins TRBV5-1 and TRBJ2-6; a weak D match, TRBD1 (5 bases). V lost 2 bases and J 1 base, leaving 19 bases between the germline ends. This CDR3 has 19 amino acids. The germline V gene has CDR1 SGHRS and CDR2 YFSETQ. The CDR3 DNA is TGCGCCAGCAGCTTAGACGATAACCCCAGGGTATCTGGGGCCAACGTCCTGACTTTC. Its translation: CASSLDDNPRVSGANVLTF.

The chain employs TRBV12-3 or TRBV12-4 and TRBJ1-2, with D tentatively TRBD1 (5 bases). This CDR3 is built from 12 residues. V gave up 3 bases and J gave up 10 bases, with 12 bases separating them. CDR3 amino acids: CASSLGQGVYTF. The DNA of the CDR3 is TGTGCCAGCAGTTTGGGGCAGGGAGTCTACACCTTC.

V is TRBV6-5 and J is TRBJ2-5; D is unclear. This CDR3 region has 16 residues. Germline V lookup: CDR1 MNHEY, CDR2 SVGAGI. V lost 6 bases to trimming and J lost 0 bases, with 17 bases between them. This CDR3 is CASSSAFPWYQETQYF. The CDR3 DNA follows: TGTGCCAGCAGCTCTGCATTCCCATGGTACCAAGAGACCCAGTACTTC.

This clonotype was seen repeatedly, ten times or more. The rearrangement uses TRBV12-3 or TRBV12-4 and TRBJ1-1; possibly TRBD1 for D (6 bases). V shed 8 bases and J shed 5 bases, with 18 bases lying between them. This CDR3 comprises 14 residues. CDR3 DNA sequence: TGTGCCAGCCACCGGGGGCGTAGAGGTACTGAAGCTTTCTTT. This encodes CASHRGRRGTEAFF.

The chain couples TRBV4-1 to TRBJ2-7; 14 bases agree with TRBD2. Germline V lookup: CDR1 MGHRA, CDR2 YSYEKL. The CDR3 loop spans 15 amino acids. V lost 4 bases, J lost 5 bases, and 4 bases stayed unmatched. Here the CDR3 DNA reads TGCGCCAGCAGCCTCCAGGGACTAGCGGGAGACGAGCAGTACTTC. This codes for CASSLQGLAGDEQYF.